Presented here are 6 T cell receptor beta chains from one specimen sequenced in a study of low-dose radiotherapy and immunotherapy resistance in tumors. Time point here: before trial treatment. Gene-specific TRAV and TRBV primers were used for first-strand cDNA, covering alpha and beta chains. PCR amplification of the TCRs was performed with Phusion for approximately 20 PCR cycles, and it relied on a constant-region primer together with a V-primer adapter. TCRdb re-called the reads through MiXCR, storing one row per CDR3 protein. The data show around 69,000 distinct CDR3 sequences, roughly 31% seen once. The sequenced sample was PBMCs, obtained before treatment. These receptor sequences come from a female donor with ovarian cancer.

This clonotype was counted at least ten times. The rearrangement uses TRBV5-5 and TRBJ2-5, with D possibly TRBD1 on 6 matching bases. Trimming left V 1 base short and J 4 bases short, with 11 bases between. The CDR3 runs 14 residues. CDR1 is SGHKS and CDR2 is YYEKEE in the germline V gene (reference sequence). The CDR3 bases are TGTGCCAGCAGCTTGCAGGGGTATGGAGAGACCCAGTACTTC. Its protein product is CASSLQGYGETQYF.

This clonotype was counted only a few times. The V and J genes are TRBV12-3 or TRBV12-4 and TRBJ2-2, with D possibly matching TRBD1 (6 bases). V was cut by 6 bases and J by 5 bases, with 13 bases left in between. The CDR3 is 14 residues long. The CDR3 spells CASRVQGRTGELFF. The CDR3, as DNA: TGTGCCAGCAGGGTTCAGGGGAGAACCGGGGAGCTGTTTTTT.

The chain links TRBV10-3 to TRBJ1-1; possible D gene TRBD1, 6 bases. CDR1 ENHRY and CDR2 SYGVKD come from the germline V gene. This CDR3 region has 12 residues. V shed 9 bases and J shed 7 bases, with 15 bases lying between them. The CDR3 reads CAISPGAGEAFF. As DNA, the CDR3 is TGTGCCATTTCCCCGGGGGCGGGTGAAGCTTTCTTT.

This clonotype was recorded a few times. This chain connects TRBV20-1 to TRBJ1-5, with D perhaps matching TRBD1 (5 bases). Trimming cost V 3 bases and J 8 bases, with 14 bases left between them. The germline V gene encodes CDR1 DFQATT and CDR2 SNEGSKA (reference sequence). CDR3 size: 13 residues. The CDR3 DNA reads TGCAGTGCTAGGCCCCCCGGGGCCGAGCCCCAGCATTTT. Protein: CSARPPGAEPQHF.

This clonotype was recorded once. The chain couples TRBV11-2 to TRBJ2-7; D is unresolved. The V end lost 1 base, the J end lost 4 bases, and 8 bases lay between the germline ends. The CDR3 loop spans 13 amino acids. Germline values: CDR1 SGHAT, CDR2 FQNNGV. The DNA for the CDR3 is TGTGCCAGCAGCTTAGGAAGGGAATACGAGCAGTACTTC. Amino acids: CASSLGREYEQYF.

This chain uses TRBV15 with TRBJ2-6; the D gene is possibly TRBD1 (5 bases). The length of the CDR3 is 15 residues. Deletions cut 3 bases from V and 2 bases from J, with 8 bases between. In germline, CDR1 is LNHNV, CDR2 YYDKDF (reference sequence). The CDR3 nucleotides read TGTGCCACCAGCAGCAGGGTGGCTGGGGCCAACGTCCTGACTTTC. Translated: CATSSRVAGANVLTF.